The 5 T cell receptor beta chains in this list originate from one sample, sequenced in a study of blood T cell repertoires in COVID-19. Assay: immunoSEQ multiplex PCR; the TCRdb copy retains only in-frame clones and omits some. Found here are 200,000 to 250,000 clones, roughly 80% of them singletons; the top ten hold 4.5% to 5.5%. The sequenced material came from peripheral blood. These receptors all come from a human donor in a cohort sampled during active COVID-19.

The table lists this clone with a few counts. The J gene is TRBJ1-3, the V gene TRBV9; weak D call: TRBD1 (6 bases). This CDR3 has 15 amino acids. From germline, CDR1 is SGDLS and CDR2 YYNGEE. The V end lost 6 bases, the J end lost 2 bases, and 15 bases lay between the germline ends. The CDR3 sequence is CASTPGVGAGNTIYF. CDR3 DNA: TGTGCCAGCACCCCAGGGGTAGGGGCTGGAAACACCATATATTTT.

The rearrangement uses TRBV5-1 and TRBJ2-7, with D perhaps matching TRBD1 (7 bases). This CDR3 has 12 residues. V lost 4 bases, J lost 6 bases, and 11 bases lay in between. Per the germline V gene, CDR1 is SGHRS and CDR2 is YFSETQ. In DNA, the CDR3 is TGCGCCAGCAGCGCGGGACAGCGCGAGCAGTACTTC. Its protein is CASSAGQREQYF.

This sequence joins TRBV7-2 and TRBJ2-5; a possible D gene is TRBD1 (6 bases). Germline V gene lookup returns CDR1 SGHTA and CDR2 FQGNSA. V was clipped by 7 bases and J by 3 bases, with 12 bases between them. CDR3 length: 13 amino acids. CDR3 DNA sequence: TGTGCCAGCACCAGCAGGGGCGAAGAGACCCAGTACTTC. It specifies CASTSRGEETQYF.

The chain recombines TRBV5-1 with TRBJ2-5; maybe TRBD2 (6 bases). Germline values: CDR1 SGHRS, CDR2 YFSETQ. This CDR3 region has 16 residues. V dropped 0 bases and J dropped 4 bases, with 16 bases sitting between them. Written as DNA, the CDR3 is TGCGCCAGCAGCTTGGATTCGGGGGTGGGGCGAGAGACCCAGTACTTC. Translation gives CASSLDSGVGRETQYF.

V usage is TRBV4-2 and J usage is TRBJ2-1; 10 positions agree with TRBD2. The ends lost 3 bases at V and 2 bases at J; junction bases unmatched: 4. This CDR3 is 16 amino acids long. Germline V gene data show CDR1 as LGHNA and CDR2 as YNFKEQ. The CDR3: CASSQVAGGAYNEQFF. Written as DNA, the CDR3 is TGTGCCAGCAGCCAGGTAGCGGGAGGCGCCTACAATGAGCAGTTCTTC.